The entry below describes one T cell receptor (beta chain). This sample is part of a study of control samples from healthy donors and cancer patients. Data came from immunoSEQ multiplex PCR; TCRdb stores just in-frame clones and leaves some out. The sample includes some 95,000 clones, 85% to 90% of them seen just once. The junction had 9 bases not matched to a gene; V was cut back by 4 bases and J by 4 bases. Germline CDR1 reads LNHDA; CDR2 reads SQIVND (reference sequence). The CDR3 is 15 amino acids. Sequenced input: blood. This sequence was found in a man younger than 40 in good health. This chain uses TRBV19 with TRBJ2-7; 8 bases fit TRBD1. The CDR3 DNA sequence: TGTGCCAGTAGTACAGCAGGGCAGGGGGCTTACGAGCAGTACTTC. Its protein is CASSTAGQGAYEQYF.